This T cell receptor beta chain was obtained from a study of blood T cell dynamics during melanoma immunotherapy. Study-level results: Clones driving repertoire changes may be melanoma-specific or general immune activation.

For this clone: Its matching antigen is unknown.

Documented time point: week 3, after first cycle of checkpoint inhibitor. Samples come from before therapy and from week 3 after the first blockade cycle. The method was immunoSEQ multiplex PCR; TCRdb's version includes in-frame clones alone and lacks a portion of them. Here the sample spans about 12,000 clones, approximately 89% being singletons. The specimen comprised effector memory CD8+ T cells from blood, sampled from a patient treated with checkpoint blockade. The sequence came from a human donor with melanoma.

CDR3 loop: CASSDDREGTNTEAFF. The CDR3 nucleotides are TGTGCCAGCAGTGATGACAGGGAAGGTACGAACACTGAAGCTTTCTTT. The genes are TRBV2 and TRBJ1-1, with 7 positions matching TRBD1. CDR1 is SNHLY, CDR2 FYNNEI, per germline. There are 16 residues in the CDR3. The V segment lost 3 bases and the J segment 1 base; nucleotides outside the gene matches: 8.